These T cell receptor beta chains were read from a single sample in a study of regulatory T cells in long-lasting Graves disease. TCRdb called the multiplex PCR reads again in MiXCR, with one record for every CDR3 protein. The table has a few hundred thousand distinct CDR3 sequences, 20% to 25% seen once. The sample here was peripheral blood mononuclear cells (PBMCs), taken when the disease was refractory, from a patient treated with antithyroid drugs. All receptors come from a female donor with Graves disease. Each CDR3 is given without its conserved first and last residue.

v_call,cdr3_aa
TRBV10-3,AISDESGTGELF
TRBV2,ASRAGGETQY
TRBV6-1,ASSEVRVATQY
TRBV28,ASSWASGVTDTQY
TRBV2,ASSEYRNYGYT
TRBV29-1,SVRQGAVSNEQF
TRBV19,ASSMKGPKNIQY
TRBV28,ASRVAGSSYEQY
TRBV3-1,ASSQGPEQF
TRBV28,ASNTGTASETQY
TRBV20-1,SARDGGQGVFHEQY
TRBV15,ATSRDRVGEQY
TRBV28,ATSGLVGRDEQF
TRBV6-4,ASSDQWGTEAF
TRBV3-1,ASSPPERPSGANVLT
TRBV6-2/TRBV6-3,ASSYRATSGRGYEQY
TRBV28,ASSTQQGNNYGYT
TRBV5-1,ASSGQNYGYT
TRBV28,ASSRAGGQTYEQY
TRBV24-1,ATSDPSAGRTDTQY
TRBV20-1,SARRDSYTGELF
TRBV27,ASRSADDPISGGGYNEQF
TRBV9,ASSERDSNYEQY
TRBV10-3,AISEWGQSEQY
TRBV5-1,ASSWTSPYEQY
TRBV29-1,SVALKLANYGYT
TRBV5-1,ASSLRAGGNEQY
TRBV6-5,ASSYSAWGSYNSPLH